Described below is a single T cell receptor (beta chain) sequence and its context. Its antigen remains unidentified. No quality values exist for individual bases; no much larger clone is one base distant. The same DNA, extracted from blood mononuclear cells, served for both TCR sequencing and STAT3 sequencing. The sample belongs to a study of STAT3 mutations in large granular lymphocyte leukemia (dated by TCRdb to the late 2010s). Study-wide context: In roughly half of the longitudinally sequenced T-LGLL patients, canonical activating STAT3 mutations were detected. From an initial cohort of 200 to 250 LGL patients, about 20 representative T-LGLL cases were selected for longitudinal TCRbeta and STAT3 sequencing. A couple of patients with natural killer LGL leukemia were also sequenced longitudinally as controls within the study. Patients were sequenced at around 4 time points on average, with the number of samplings per patient ranging from 2 to 8. More than half of T-LGLL patients received one or more immunosuppressive therapy regimens, with hematologic response in around 40% of those treated. Patients with T-cell large granular lymphocyte leukemia underwent serial deep sequencing of TCRbeta CDR3 and STAT3 to reconstruct clonal hierarchy and dynamics. The paper's findings and limits, for the study overall: TCR clonotype switching after therapy was observed in 6 of 18 patients, and all newly emerging clones were found to be STAT3 wild type. Because codominant clonotypes persisted in some patients, a small but highly pathogenic clone may have been missed. Linking therapy response to changes in TCR clonal burden was complicated by variable intervals between samplings and by differing treatment regimens. Every T-LGLL patient showed at least one immunodominant TCRbeta clonotype, and about half showed multiple immunodominant subclonotypes. Because no samples were available when a clone first appeared, clonal expansion was inferred from samplings taken at other points. Dominant TCR clone burden was found to exceed STAT3 mutant burden in several patients, suggesting that STAT3 mutation arose secondarily within a pre-expanded clone.

TCRbeta libraries were sequenced on an Illumina MiSeq, and an average of about 42,000 productive templates per sample was obtained. TCRbeta CDR3 libraries were generated with the immunoSEQ assay using multiplex PCR amplification. The paper's processing steps were these. Following a previously defined approach, repertoire diversity was calculated, and values close to 0 point to extremely monoclonal samples. This immuneACCESS table, as held by TCRdb, lists in-frame sequences with V and J called but not all clones. Of the missing ones, under half trace to an unresolved V gene in checked studies; the others have no known cause. V and J calls and clone size come straight from that table; D and trimming were deduced from the DNA. The sample table contains tens of thousands of clones; only one count was recorded for roughly 77% of them. The ten largest clones capture less than 0.55% of the sample. The V end loses 0 bases and the J end loses 9 bases, and a stretch of 17 bases separates them. According to the germline V gene (reference sequence), CDR1 reads LNHNV and CDR2 reads YYDKDF. Its CDR3 holds 15 amino acids, cysteine through phenylalanine. The entry retains the CDR3 DNA only, 45 bases that are in frame from base 1.

The sequence was collected from a human donor with T large granular lymphocyte leukemia. Some clones in this sample may be carry-over from other donors' samples. The sample consisted of PBMCs. The sequence links TRBV15 to TRBJ2-5, with a weak D call of TRBD2 (7 bases match). CDR3 reads: CATSRDRGWGGAQYF. The sequenced DNA is TGTGCCACCAGCAGAGATAGGGGATGGGGGGGCGCCCAGTACTTC.